These T cell receptor beta chains were read from a single sample in a study of cytomegalovirus exposure and HLA in healthy donors. Profiling relied on immunoSEQ multiplex PCR, and the TCRdb table lists in-frame clones only, not all of them. This sample has over 150,000 clones, with approximately 84% found just once. The sample was PBMCs. These receptors were taken from a girl aged 5 to 17 in good health and CMV-seropositive. Both conserved end residues are part of each CDR3. D genes are given only for firm matches. Not all rows give a size; the values are once, few, many and, for expanded clones, a class.

D gene: .
clone size: .
J gene: TRBJ2-7
V gene: TRBV5-1
CDR3 protein: CASSLDAGEGQYF
CDR3 DNA: TGCGCCAGCAGCTTGGATGCAGGGGAGGGGCAGTACTTC

D gene: .
clone size: .
J gene: TRBJ2-7
V gene: TRBV11-2
CDR3 protein: CASSLAPGSQDEQYF
CDR3 DNA: TGTGCCAGCAGCTTAGCCCCGGGATCCCAGGACGAGCAGTACTTC

D gene: .
clone size: .
J gene: TRBJ2-2
V gene: TRBV30
CDR3 protein: CAWSLGGETGELFF
CDR3 DNA: TGTGCCTGGAGTCTGGGGGGAGAGACCGGGGAGCTGTTTTTT

D gene: TRBD1
clone size: .
J gene: TRBJ1-1
V gene: TRBV6-6
CDR3 protein: CASLPGGAHTEAFF
CDR3 DNA: TGTGCCAGCTTACCAGGGGGCGCGCACACTGAAGCTTTCTTT

D gene: TRBD1
clone size: .
J gene: TRBJ1-2
V gene: TRBV15
CDR3 protein: CATSRDQGQGDFYGYTF
CDR3 DNA: TGTGCCACCAGCAGAGATCAGGGACAGGGGGATTTCTATGGCTACACCTTC

D gene: TRBD1
clone size: .
J gene: TRBJ1-2
V gene: TRBV29-1
CDR3 protein: CSVTDRGKPGYTF
CDR3 DNA: TGCAGCGTAACGGACAGGGGAAAACCTGGCTACACCTTC

D gene: TRBD1
clone size: .
J gene: TRBJ2-1
V gene: TRBV7-2
CDR3 protein: CASSWYRDREIHEQFF
CDR3 DNA: TGTGCCAGCAGCTGGTACCGGGACAGGGAAATCCATGAGCAGTTCTTC

D gene: TRBD2
clone size: .
J gene: TRBJ2-2
V gene: TRBV7-9
CDR3 protein: CASSSPRAGAFTGELFF
CDR3 DNA: TGTGCCAGCAGCTCCCCAAGAGCGGGGGCCTTCACCGGGGAGCTGTTTTTT

D gene: .
clone size: .
J gene: TRBJ1-1
V gene: TRBV6-1
CDR3 protein: CASSEYWVGVNTEAFF
CDR3 DNA: TGTGCCAGCAGTGAATATTGGGTAGGGGTGAACACTGAAGCTTTCTTT

D gene: .
clone size: .
J gene: TRBJ2-2
V gene: TRBV15
CDR3 protein: CATSSLVRGENTGELFF
CDR3 DNA: TGTGCCACCAGCAGTTTGGTTAGGGGCGAGAACACCGGGGAGCTGTTTTTT

D gene: .
clone size: .
J gene: TRBJ2-4
V gene: TRBV5-1
CDR3 protein: CASRSFSAKNIQYF
CDR3 DNA: TGCGCCAGCAGATCGTTCTCAGCCAAAAACATTCAGTACTTC

D gene: .
clone size: .
J gene: TRBJ2-7
V gene: TRBV11-1
CDR3 protein: CASSPSSYEQYF
CDR3 DNA: TGTGCCAGCAGCCCTAGCTCCTACGAGCAGTACTTC

D gene: TRBD1
clone size: .
J gene: TRBJ1-2
V gene: TRBV5-1
CDR3 protein: CASSSGTGSYGYTF
CDR3 DNA: TGCGCCAGCAGCAGTGGGACAGGAAGCTATGGCTACACCTTC

D gene: .
clone size: .
J gene: TRBJ1-3
V gene: TRBV15
CDR3 protein: CATSRESGAGNTIYF
CDR3 DNA: TGTGCCACCAGCAGAGAGAGCGGAGCTGGAAACACCATATATTTT

D gene: .
clone size: .
J gene: TRBJ1-1
V gene: TRBV19
CDR3 protein: CASTVYQGTEAFF
CDR3 DNA: TGTGCCAGTACCGTATATCAGGGGACTGAAGCTTTCTTT

D gene: .
clone size: few
J gene: TRBJ2-7
V gene: TRBV11-2
CDR3 protein: CASSLVLDGAYEQYF
CDR3 DNA: TGTGCCAGCAGCTTAGTTCTGGATGGGGCTTACGAGCAGTACTTC

D gene: TRBD1
clone size: .
J gene: TRBJ1-1
V gene: TRBV18
CDR3 protein: CASSRTTGGWDTEAFF
CDR3 DNA: TGTGCCAGCTCACGGACCACAGGGGGCTGGGACACTGAAGCTTTCTTT

D gene: .
clone size: .
J gene: TRBJ2-7
V gene: TRBV7-3
CDR3 protein: CASSSDPGHGSYEQYF
CDR3 DNA: TGTGCCAGCAGCTCGGACCCGGGACACGGGTCATACGAGCAGTACTTC

D gene: TRBD1
clone size: .
J gene: TRBJ2-7
V gene: TRBV7-6
CDR3 protein: CASSSGTGLGYEQYF
CDR3 DNA: TGTGCCAGCAGCTCAGGGACAGGTCTGGGATACGAGCAGTACTTC

D gene: .
clone size: .
J gene: TRBJ1-2
V gene: TRBV9
CDR3 protein: CASSPGGSYGYTF
CDR3 DNA: TGTGCCAGCAGCCCCGGTGGGAGTTATGGCTACACCTTC

D gene: TRBD1
clone size: .
J gene: TRBJ2-7
V gene: TRBV27
CDR3 protein: CASSTTGGEINYEQYF
CDR3 DNA: TGTGCCAGCAGTACGACAGGGGGAGAGATAAACTACGAGCAGTACTTC

D gene: .
clone size: .
J gene: TRBJ2-7
V gene: TRBV6-5
CDR3 protein: CASSTDSYEQYF
CDR3 DNA: TGTGCCAGCAGTACAGACAGCTACGAGCAGTACTTC

D gene: TRBD2
clone size: .
J gene: TRBJ2-3
V gene: TRBV4-1
CDR3 protein: CASSQERGGPDTQYF
CDR3 DNA: TGCGCCAGCAGCCAAGAACGGGGGGGCCCAGATACGCAGTATTTT

D gene: TRBD1
clone size: .
J gene: TRBJ2-1
V gene: TRBV6-5
CDR3 protein: CASTRDSSNEQFF
CDR3 DNA: TGTGCCAGCACCCGGGACAGCAGCAATGAGCAGTTCTTC

D gene: .
clone size: .
J gene: TRBJ1-2
V gene: TRBV11-3
CDR3 protein: CASSPTGSQGTSYTF
CDR3 DNA: TGTGCCAGCAGCCCTACAGGGTCCCAAGGGACTAGCTACACCTTC

D gene: TRBD2
clone size: .
J gene: TRBJ2-3
V gene: TRBV4-2
CDR3 protein: CASSQGTSGGKQYF
CDR3 DNA: TGTGCCAGCAGCCAAGGGACTAGCGGGGGGAAGCAGTATTTT